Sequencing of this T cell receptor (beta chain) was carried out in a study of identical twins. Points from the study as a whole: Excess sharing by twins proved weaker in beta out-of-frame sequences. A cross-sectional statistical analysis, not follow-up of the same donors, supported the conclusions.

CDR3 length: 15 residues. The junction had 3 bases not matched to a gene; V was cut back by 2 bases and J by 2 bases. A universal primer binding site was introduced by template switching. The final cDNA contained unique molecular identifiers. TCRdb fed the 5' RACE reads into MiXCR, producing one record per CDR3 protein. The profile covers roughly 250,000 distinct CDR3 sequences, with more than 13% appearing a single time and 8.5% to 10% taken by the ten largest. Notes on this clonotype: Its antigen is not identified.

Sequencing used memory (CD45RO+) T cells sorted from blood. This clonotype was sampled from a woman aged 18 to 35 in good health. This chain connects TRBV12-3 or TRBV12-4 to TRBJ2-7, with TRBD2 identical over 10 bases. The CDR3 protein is CASSLTSGIPYEQYF. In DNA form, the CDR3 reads TGTGCCAGCAGTTTAACTAGCGGGATCCCCTACGAGCAGTACTTC.